Listed below are T cell receptor beta chains from one sample, sequenced in a study of cytomegalovirus exposure and HLA in healthy donors. Sequenced by immunoSEQ multiplex PCR; TCRdb stores in-frame clones only, minus some. The repertoire holds over 110,000 clones, with around 82% as singletons. Source material: PBMCs. All receptors come from a female donor in good health and CMV-seronegative. Each CDR3 is given with its conserved first and last residue. A D gene is named only where the DNA matches it firmly. Rows give clone size only sometimes, using once, few, many, or a class for an expanded clone.

v_gene,d_gene,abundance,j_gene,CDR3nt,CDR3aa
TRBV7-2,NA,NA,TRBJ1-2,TGTGCCAGCAGCCCCGACTCCCCGGTGGGTGGCTACACCTTC,CASSPDSPVGGYTF
TRBV7-9,NA,NA,TRBJ2-4,TGTGCCAGCGGAAGGGGGAGGGAGGCGGCCAAAAACATTCAGTACTTC,CASGRGREAAKNIQYF
TRBV2,NA,NA,TRBJ1-1,TGTGCCAGCAGGGACAGAATGAACACTGAAGCTTTCTTT,CASRDRMNTEAFF
TRBV6-1,TRBD2,NA,TRBJ2-7,TGTGCCAGCAGTCCTGGGACTACCGAGCAGTACTTC,CASSPGTTEQYF
TRBV5-5,NA,once,TRBJ1-2,TGTGCCAGCAGCCGTCAGGACGGGGGCTATGGCTACACCTTC,CASSRQDGGYGYTF
TRBV7-8,NA,NA,TRBJ1-4,TGTGCCAGCAGCCCCACAGCTCGCTCAACTAATGAAAAACTGTTTTTT,CASSPTARSTNEKLFF
TRBV19,TRBD1,NA,TRBJ1-2,TGTGCCAGTAAAATTACAGGGGATCCCTATGGCTACACCTTC,CASKITGDPYGYTF
TRBV6-1,TRBD1,NA,TRBJ2-2,TGTGCCAGCCACTACCGGGACAGGGGGTCCGGGGAGCTGTTTTTT,CASHYRDRGSGELFF
TRBV5-1,NA,NA,TRBJ1-3,TGCGCCAGCAGCTTGGAACAGATCTCTGGAAACACCATATATTTT,CASSLEQISGNTIYF
TRBV9,NA,NA,TRBJ2-2,TGTGCCAGCAGCGCCTCACAAGTTGGCACCGGGGAGCTGTTTTTT,CASSASQVGTGELFF
TRBV5-6,NA,NA,TRBJ2-1,TGTGCCAGCAGCCATTGGGGGCAGGGGTCGAATGAGCAGTTCTTC,CASSHWGQGSNEQFF
TRBV29-1,TRBD2,NA,TRBJ2-3,TGCAGCGTTGAAGATCCGGTATTTAGCGGGGGGGCCCGTCCGGTAGATACGCAGTATTTT,CSVEDPVFSGGARPVDTQYF
TRBV28,NA,NA,TRBJ1-2,TGTGCCAGCAGTCCTCCAGGGAACTATGGCTACACCTTC,CASSPPGNYGYTF
TRBV6-1,NA,few,TRBJ1-5,TGTGCCAGCAGTGAATTTGGGCAGACTAGCAATCAGCCCCAGCATTTT,CASSEFGQTSNQPQHF
TRBV30,NA,NA,TRBJ1-5,TGTGCCTGGAGTGCAGGGGTGGGCCAGCCCCAGCATTTT,CAWSAGVGQPQHF
TRBV29-1,TRBD1,NA,TRBJ1-4,TGCAGCGTCTTTCCCAGGGGGACTAATGAAAAACTGTTTTTT,CSVFPRGTNEKLFF
TRBV30,NA,NA,TRBJ2-7,TGTGCCTGGAGGGGCCTCCAGGGGCTCACCTACGAGCAGTACTTC,CAWRGLQGLTYEQYF
TRBV5-1,NA,NA,TRBJ2-1,TGCGCCAGCAGCTTTATGGGTGGCGGCCTTAACAATGAGCAGTTCTTC,CASSFMGGGLNNEQFF
TRBV7-9,TRBD1,few,TRBJ2-1,TGTGCCAGCAGCAATCCGGGACAGGGAGAGGAGCAGTTCTTC,CASSNPGQGEEQFF
TRBV7-2,TRBD2,NA,TRBJ2-3,TGTGCCAGCAGCAAGGGACTAGCGGGGGGGAGAGATACGCAGTATTTT,CASSKGLAGGRDTQYF
TRBV5-4,NA,NA,TRBJ1-1,TGTGCCAGCAGCATTGGGGGGGGCCTCGGAGTGAACACTGAAGCTTTCTTT,CASSIGGGLGVNTEAFF
TRBV5-4,TRBD1,few,TRBJ1-2,TGTGCCAGCAGCTTGAACCAGGGGGCGGGGGGCTACACCTTC,CASSLNQGAGGYTF
TRBV4-2,NA,few,TRBJ2-6,TGTGCCAGCAGCCTAGCCGGACAACCGGTCTCCAGCTCTGGGGCCAACGTCCTGACTTTC,CASSLAGQPVSSSGANVLTF
TRBV10-3,NA,NA,TRBJ2-7,TGTGCCATCAGTGAGTCGAGGACGGGGTTATACGAGCAGTACTTC,CAISESRTGLYEQYF
TRBV11-2,NA,NA,TRBJ1-3,TGTGCCAGCAGCCCAGATCCGGGGGGAAACACCATATATTTT,CASSPDPGGNTIYF
TRBV28,NA,NA,TRBJ2-5,TGTGCCAGCAGTTTAAGGACAGTGGGGTGGGGGTCCCAGTACTTC,CASSLRTVGWGSQYF
TRBV29-1,TRBD1,NA,TRBJ1-5,TGCAGCGTATCGAAGGGGGCGGATCAGCCCCAGCATTTT,CSVSKGADQPQHF
TRBV20-1,NA,once,TRBJ1-4,TGCAGTGCGGAGCTTAATGAAAAACTGTTTTTT,CSAELNEKLFF
TRBV10-3,NA,NA,TRBJ1-1,TGTGCCATCAGGGACAAGGGGGGGAGGGGGAACACTGAAGCTTTCTTT,CAIRDKGGRGNTEAFF
TRBV15,NA,once,TRBJ2-4,TGTGCCACCAGCAGAGAAGCTCTGAGAGGGAACATTCAGTACTTC,CATSREALRGNIQYF
TRBV4-3,TRBD2,NA,TRBJ2-1,TGCGCCAGCAGCCAAGGGACTAGTGGAAGGTATGAGCAGTTCTTC,CASSQGTSGRYEQFF
TRBV7-6,TRBD2,NA,TRBJ2-2,TGTGCCAGCACCTTAATGGGAGCGGGAGGGAGCACCGGGGAGCTGTTTTTT,CASTLMGAGGSTGELFF
TRBV18,NA,NA,TRBJ2-5,TGTGCCAGCTCACCCCAGGGGACCCAGTACTTC,CASSPQGTQYF
TRBV14,NA,few,TRBJ2-3,TGTGCCAGCAGCCAAGGACTCCGGGTTGGAAGCACAGATACGCAGTATTTT,CASSQGLRVGSTDTQYF
TRBV4-2,TRBD1,NA,TRBJ1-2,TGTGCCAGCAGCCAAGAGGGGACAGGCAAGCATGGCTACACCTTC,CASSQEGTGKHGYTF
TRBV28,NA,NA,TRBJ1-5,TGTGCCAGCACCAGACCGGGATCCGGGAACAATCAGCCCCAGCATTTT,CASTRPGSGNNQPQHF
TRBV29-1,NA,few,TRBJ1-1,TGCAGCGGTCAACAGGGCGCTGTTGGGGCTTTCTTT,CSGQQGAVGAFF
TRBV10-1,TRBD2,NA,TRBJ2-1,TGCGCCAGCAGTGACCCGGGACTAGATGGCTATGAGCAGTTCTTC,CASSDPGLDGYEQFF
TRBV5-1,TRBD1,NA,TRBJ2-7,TGCGCCAGCAGCTTTGACAGGGGTAAGGCCGAGCAGTACTTC,CASSFDRGKAEQYF
TRBV12-5,NA,NA,TRBJ2-1,TGTGCTAGTGGTTTCGGGACAGAGCAGTTCTTC,CASGFGTEQFF
TRBV27,NA,NA,TRBJ2-7,TGTGCCAGCAGTCCAGCCCAGGGTATGGCCTACGAGCAGTACTTC,CASSPAQGMAYEQYF
TRBV30,TRBD1,NA,TRBJ1-3,TGTGCCTCGACAGGGGGTTCTGGAAACACCATATATTTT,CASTGGSGNTIYF
TRBV6-5,NA,NA,TRBJ1-2,TGTGCCAGCAGTAAAGGACACTCGAACTATGGCTACACCTTC,CASSKGHSNYGYTF
TRBV5-1,NA,NA,TRBJ2-5,TGCGCCAGCAGCCTTCAGGGGTTGACCGGAGAGACCCAGTACTTC,CASSLQGLTGETQYF
TRBV5-8,NA,few,TRBJ1-1,TGTGCCAGCAGCTTGGTTCCGGTGGAAGCTTTCTTT,CASSLVPVEAFF
TRBV5-5,TRBD2,NA,TRBJ2-5,TGTGCCAGCAGTTTCTCAGCGGGGGCGAGCCAGTACTTC,CASSFSAGASQYF
TRBV6-5,NA,few,TRBJ2-5,TGTGCCAGCAGGGAGGGGCGGGAGACCCAGTACTTC,CASREGRETQYF